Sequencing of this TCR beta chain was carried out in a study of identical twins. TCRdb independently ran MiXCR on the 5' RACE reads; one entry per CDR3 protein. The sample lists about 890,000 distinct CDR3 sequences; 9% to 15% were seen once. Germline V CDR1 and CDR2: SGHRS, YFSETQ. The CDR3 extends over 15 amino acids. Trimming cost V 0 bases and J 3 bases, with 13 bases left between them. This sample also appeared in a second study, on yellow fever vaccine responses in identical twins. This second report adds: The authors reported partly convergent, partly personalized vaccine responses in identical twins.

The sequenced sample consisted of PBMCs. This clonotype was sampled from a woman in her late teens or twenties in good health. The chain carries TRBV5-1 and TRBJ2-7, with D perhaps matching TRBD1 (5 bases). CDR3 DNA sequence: TGCGCCAGCAGCTTGGGGCAGGGTTTCGGCTACGAGCAGTACTTC. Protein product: CASSLGQGFGYEQYF. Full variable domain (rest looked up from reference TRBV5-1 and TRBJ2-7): KAGVTQTPRYLIKTRGQQVTLSCSPISGHRSVSWYQQTPGQGLQFLFEYFSETQRNKGNFPGRFSGRQFSNSRSEMNVSTLELGDSALYLCASSLGQGFGYEQYFGPGTRLTVT.